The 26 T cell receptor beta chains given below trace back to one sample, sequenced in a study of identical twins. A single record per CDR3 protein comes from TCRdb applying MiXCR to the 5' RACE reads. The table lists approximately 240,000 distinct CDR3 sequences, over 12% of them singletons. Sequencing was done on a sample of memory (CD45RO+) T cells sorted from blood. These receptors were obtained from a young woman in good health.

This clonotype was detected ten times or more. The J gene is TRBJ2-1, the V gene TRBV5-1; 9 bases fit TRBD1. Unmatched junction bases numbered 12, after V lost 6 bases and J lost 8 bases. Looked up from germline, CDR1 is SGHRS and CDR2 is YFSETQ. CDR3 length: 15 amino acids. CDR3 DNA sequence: TGCGCCAGCATCAGAACCTTAACAGGGGGCGATGAGCAGTTCTTC. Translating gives CASIRTLTGGDEQFF.

CDR3 nucleotide sequence: TGTGCCAGCAGCTCTGGACAGGGGTCTGAGCAGTTCTTC. This encodes CASSSGQGSEQFF. The chain employs TRBV11-2 and TRBJ2-1, with 9 bases identical to TRBD1. This CDR3 has 13 amino acids. J was trimmed by 9 bases and V by 4 bases; bases with no gene match: 4. CDR1 and CDR2 from the germline V gene are SGHAT and FQNNGV.

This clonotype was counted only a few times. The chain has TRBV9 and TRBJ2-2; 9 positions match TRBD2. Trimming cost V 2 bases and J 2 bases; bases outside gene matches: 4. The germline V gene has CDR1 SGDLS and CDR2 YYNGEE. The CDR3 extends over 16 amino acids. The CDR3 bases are TGTGCCAGCAGCGTCGGTAGCGGGGGAAACACCGGGGAGCTGTTTTTT. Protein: CASSVGSGGNTGELFF.

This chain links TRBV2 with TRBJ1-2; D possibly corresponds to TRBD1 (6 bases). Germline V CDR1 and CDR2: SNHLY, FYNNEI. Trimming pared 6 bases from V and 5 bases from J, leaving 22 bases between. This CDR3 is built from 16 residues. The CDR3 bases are TGTGCCAGCAGCCGCTTGGGACGGTTCCAGGGGTATGGCTACACCTTC. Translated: CASSRLGRFQGYGYTF.

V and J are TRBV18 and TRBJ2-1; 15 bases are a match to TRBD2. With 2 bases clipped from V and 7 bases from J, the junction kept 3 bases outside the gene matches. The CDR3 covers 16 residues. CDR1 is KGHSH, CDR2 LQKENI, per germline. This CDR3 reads CASSPAGLAGGNEQFF. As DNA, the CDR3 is TGTGCCAGCTCACCAGCCGGACTAGCGGGGGGGAATGAGCAGTTCTTC.

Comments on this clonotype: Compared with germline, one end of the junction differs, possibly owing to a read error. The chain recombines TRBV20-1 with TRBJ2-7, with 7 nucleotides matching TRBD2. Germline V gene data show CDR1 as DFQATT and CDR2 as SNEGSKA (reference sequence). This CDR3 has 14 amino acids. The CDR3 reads CSTSVYTSSYEQYF. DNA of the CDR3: TGCAGTACTAGCGTCTACACGAGCTCCTACGAGCAGTACTTC.

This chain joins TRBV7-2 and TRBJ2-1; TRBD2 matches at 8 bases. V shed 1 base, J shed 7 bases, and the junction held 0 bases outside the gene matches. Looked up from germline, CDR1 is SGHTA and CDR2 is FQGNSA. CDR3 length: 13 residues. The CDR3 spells CASSLGLANEQFF. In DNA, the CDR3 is TGTGCCAGCAGCTTAGGACTAGCGAATGAGCAGTTCTTC.

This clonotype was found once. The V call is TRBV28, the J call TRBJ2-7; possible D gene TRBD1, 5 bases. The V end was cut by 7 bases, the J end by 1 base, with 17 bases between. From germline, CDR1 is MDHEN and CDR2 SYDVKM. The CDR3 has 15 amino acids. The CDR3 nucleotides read TGTGCCAGCAAGAGACAGATTTCGGGTTCCTACGAGCAGTACTTC. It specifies CASKRQISGSYEQYF.

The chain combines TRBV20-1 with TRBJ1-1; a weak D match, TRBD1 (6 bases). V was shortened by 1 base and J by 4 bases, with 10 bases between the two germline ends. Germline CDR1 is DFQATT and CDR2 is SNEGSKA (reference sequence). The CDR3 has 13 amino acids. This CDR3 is CSARVGGSTEAFF. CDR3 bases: TGCAGTGCTAGAGTCGGGGGCTCCACTGAAGCTTTCTTT.

The CDR3 loop reads CASSVGRTNTGELFF. In nucleotides, the CDR3 is TGTGCCAGCAGTGTCGGGAGGACGAACACCGGGGAGCTGTTTTTT. The rearrangement joins TRBV6-1 to TRBJ2-2, with 7 bases matching TRBD2. The CDR3 covers 15 residues. Trimming cost V 4 bases and J 0 bases; bases outside gene matches: 2. CDR1 and CDR2 (germline): MNHNS, SASEGT.

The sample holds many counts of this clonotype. The CDR3 DNA sequence: TGTGCCAGCTCCTCTGTAGCGGCACCCTACGAGCAGTACTTC. This codes for CASSSVAAPYEQYF. The V and J genes are TRBV2 and TRBJ2-7; TRBD2 might be the D (6 bases). CDR1 and CDR2 from the germline V gene are SNHLY and FYNNEI. V was cut by 8 bases and J by 2 bases, with 16 bases left in between. The CDR3 is 14 amino acids.

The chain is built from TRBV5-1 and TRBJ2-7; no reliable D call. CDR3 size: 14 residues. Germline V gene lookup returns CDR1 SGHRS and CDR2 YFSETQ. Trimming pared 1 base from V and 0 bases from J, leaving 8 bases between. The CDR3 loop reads CASSLTDPSYEQYF. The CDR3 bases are TGCGCCAGCAGCTTGACAGACCCCTCCTACGAGCAGTACTTC.

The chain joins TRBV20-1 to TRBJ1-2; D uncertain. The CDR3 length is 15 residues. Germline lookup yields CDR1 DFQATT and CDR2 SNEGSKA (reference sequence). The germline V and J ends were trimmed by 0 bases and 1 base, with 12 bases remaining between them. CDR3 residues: CSARDQRSVNYGYTF. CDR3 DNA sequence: TGCAGTGCTAGAGATCAACGCAGCGTTAACTATGGCTACACCTTC.

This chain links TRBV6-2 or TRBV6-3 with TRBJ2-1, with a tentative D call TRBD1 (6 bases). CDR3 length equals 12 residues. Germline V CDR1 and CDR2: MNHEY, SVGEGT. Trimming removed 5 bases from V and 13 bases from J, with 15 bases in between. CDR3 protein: CASSNRYRAQFF. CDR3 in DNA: TGTGCCAGCAGTAACCGTTACAGGGCACAGTTCTTC.

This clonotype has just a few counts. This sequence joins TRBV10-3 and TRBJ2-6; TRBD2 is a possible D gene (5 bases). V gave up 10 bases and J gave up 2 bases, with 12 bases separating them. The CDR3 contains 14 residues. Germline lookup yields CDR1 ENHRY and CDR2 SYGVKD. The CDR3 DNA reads TGTGCCACCATGCTCGGGACTGGGGCCAACGTCCTGACTTTC. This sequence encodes CATMLGTGANVLTF.

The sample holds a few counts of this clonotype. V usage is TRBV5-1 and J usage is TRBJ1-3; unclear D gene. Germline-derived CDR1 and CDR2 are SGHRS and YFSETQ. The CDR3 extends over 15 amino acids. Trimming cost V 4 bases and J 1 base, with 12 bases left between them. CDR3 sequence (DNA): TGCGCCAGCAGCCCGACCTCGGGGTCTGGAAACACCATATATTTT. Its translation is CASSPTSGSGNTIYF.

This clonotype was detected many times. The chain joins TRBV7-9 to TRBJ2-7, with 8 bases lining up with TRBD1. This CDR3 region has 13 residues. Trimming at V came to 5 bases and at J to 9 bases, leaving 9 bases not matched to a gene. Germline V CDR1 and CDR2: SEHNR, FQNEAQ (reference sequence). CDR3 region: CASSTGQGRWQYF. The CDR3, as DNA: TGTGCCAGCAGCACCGGACAGGGAAGATGGCAGTACTTC.

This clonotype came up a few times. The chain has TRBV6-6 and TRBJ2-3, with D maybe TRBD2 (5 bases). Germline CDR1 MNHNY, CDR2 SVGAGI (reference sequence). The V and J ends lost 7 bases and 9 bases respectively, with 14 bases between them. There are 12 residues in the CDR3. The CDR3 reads CASKDSRGTQYF. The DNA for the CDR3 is TGTGCCAGCAAGGACTCACGGGGAACGCAGTATTTT.

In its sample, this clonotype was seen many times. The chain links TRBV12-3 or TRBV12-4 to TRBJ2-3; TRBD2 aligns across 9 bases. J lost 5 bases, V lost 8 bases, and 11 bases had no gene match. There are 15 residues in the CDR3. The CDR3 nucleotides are TGTGCCAGCGCGATTCGCGGGGGGGCTGGAGATACGCAGTATTTT. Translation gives CASAIRGGAGDTQYF.

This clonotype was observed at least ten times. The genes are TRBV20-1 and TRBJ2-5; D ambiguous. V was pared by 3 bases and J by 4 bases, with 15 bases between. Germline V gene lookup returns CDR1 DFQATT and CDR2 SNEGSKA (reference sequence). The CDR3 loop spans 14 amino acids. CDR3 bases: TGCAGTGCTAGGCTCGTAGTCGGGCCAGAGACCCAGTACTTC. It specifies CSARLVVGPETQYF.

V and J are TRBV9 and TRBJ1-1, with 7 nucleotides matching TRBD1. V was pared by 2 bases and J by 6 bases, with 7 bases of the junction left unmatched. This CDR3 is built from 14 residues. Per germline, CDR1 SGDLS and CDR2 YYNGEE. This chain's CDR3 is CASSVQPQGSEAFF. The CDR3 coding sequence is TGTGCCAGCAGCGTCCAACCACAGGGGTCTGAAGCTTTCTTT.

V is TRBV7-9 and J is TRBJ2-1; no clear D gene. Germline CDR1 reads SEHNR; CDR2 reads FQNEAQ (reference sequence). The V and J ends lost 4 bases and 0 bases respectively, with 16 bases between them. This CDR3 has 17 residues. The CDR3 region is CASSSSLRPSSYNEQFF. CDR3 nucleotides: TGTGCCAGCAGCTCGTCCCTCCGGCCAAGCTCCTACAATGAGCAGTTCTTC. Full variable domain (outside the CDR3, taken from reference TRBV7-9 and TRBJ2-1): DTGVSQNPRHKITKRGQNVTFRCDPISEHNRLYWYRQTLGQGPEFLTYFQNEAQLEKSRLLSDRFSAERPKGSFSTLEIQRTEQGDSAMYLCASSSSLRPSSYNEQFFGPGTRLTVL.

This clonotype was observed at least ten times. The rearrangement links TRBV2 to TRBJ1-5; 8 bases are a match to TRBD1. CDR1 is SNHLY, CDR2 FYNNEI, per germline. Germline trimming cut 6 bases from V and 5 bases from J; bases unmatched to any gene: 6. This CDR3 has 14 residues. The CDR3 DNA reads TGTGCCAGCAGACACGGACAGGGTTATCAGCCCCAGCATTTT. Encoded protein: CASRHGQGYQPQHF.

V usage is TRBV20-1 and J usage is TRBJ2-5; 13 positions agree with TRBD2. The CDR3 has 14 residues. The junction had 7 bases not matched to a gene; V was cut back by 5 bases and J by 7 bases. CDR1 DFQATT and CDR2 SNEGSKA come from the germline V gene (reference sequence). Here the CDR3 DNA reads TGCAGTGCTCCCGGACTAGCGGGGGCCGGGACCCAGTACTTC. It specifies CSAPGLAGAGTQYF.

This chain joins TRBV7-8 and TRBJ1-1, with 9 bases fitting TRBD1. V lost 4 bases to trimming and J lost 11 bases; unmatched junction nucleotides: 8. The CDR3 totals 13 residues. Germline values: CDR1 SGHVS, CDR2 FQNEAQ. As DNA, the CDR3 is TGTGCCAGCAGCTCAAACAGGGGGCTTGATGCTTTCTTT. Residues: CASSSNRGLDAFF.

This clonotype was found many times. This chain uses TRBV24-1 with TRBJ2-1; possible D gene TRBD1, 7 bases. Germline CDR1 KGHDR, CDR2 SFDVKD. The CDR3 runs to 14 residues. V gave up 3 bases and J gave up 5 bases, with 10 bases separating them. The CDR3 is CATSDARGDNEQFF. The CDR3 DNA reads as TGTGCCACCAGTGATGCCAGGGGGGACAATGAGCAGTTCTTC.